The 23 T cell receptor beta chains reported below all come from one sample, sequenced in a study of PD-1 blockade in classical Hodgkin lymphoma. Time point in this sample: cycle 4 day 1 (C4D1), after five to seven weeks of nivolumab. Every patient experienced relapse after autologous stem cell transplantation, and brentuximab vedotin exposure varied. Assay: immunoSEQ multiplex PCR; the TCRdb copy retains only in-frame clones and omits some. This sample carries under 130,000 clones, roughly 89% of them seen once, and the ten largest clones take under 20%. The starting material was peripheral blood mononuclear cells (PBMCs), obtained before the fourth cycle of nivolumab. These receptors came from a human donor with classical Hodgkin lymphoma.

The rearrangement links TRBV5-1 to TRBJ2-5; D is uncertain. The CDR3 length is 14 residues. Per germline, CDR1 SGHRS and CDR2 YFSETQ. Trimming left V 2 bases short and J 3 bases short, with 11 bases between. CDR3 residues: CASSFYDGEETQYF. The CDR3 DNA reads TGCGCCAGCAGCTTTTACGACGGTGAAGAGACCCAGTACTTC.

CDR3 DNA: TGCGCCAGCAGCTTGAACAGCTACCTTAGAGGTGAAGCTTTCTTT. Protein: CASSLNSYLRGEAFF. The V gene is TRBV5-1, the J gene TRBJ1-1; D is unclear. The CDR3 sequence is 15 residues long. V shed 1 base and J shed 7 bases, with 17 bases lying between them. CDR1 is SGHRS, CDR2 YFSETQ, per germline.

This clone was seen once. The CDR3 coding sequence is TGTGCCAGCAGTTTCGCCGCAGGGGGCATGAACACCATATATTTT. It encodes CASSFAAGGMNTIYF. The genes are TRBV28 and TRBJ1-3; the match to TRBD1 covers 8 bases. V trimming: 3 bases; J trimming: 7 bases; junction bases outside the gene matches: 8. The CDR3 contains 15 residues. CDR1 and CDR2 from the germline V gene are MDHEN and SYDVKM.

The CDR3 protein is CASSSQSRQGRTSGQETQYF. In DNA, the CDR3 is TGTGCCAGCAGCTCTCAATCGAGGCAGGGGCGGACTAGCGGACAAGAGACCCAGTACTTC. The rearrangement joins TRBV7-6 to TRBJ2-5, with 10 nucleotides matching TRBD2. Germline CDR1 reads SGHVS; CDR2 reads FNYEAQ. J lost 2 bases, V lost 4 bases, and 19 bases had no gene match. The CDR3 loop spans 20 amino acids. The entire variable domain, with the rest obtained from reference TRBV7-6 and TRBJ2-5, is as follows: GAGVSQSPRYKVTKRGQDVALRCDPISGHVSLYWYRQALGQGPEFLTYFNYEAQQDKSGLPNDRFSAERPEGSISTLTIQRTEQRDSAMYRCASSSQSRQGRTSGQETQYFGPGTRLLVL.

This chain connects TRBV28 to TRBJ2-3; possible D gene TRBD2, 6 bases. V was pared by 3 bases and J by 0 bases, with 10 bases between. Germline lookup yields CDR1 MDHEN and CDR2 SYDVKM. CDR3 size: 15 residues. The chain's CDR3 is CASSFAGTSTDTQYF. DNA for the CDR3: TGTGCCAGCAGTTTTGCGGGGACTAGCACAGATACGCAGTATTTT.

The chain has TRBV4-3 and TRBJ1-4, with D unclear. Germline CDR1 LGHNA, CDR2 YSLEER. Between the trimmed V and J ends, which lost 2 bases and 4 bases, there was a span of 11 bases. This CDR3 contains 15 residues. The CDR3 bases are TGCGCCAGCAGCCAACTCGAGGGTAATAATGAAAAACTGTTTTTT. Translating it yields CASSQLEGNNEKLFF.

The J gene is TRBJ2-7, the V gene TRBV7-2; 7 positions agree with TRBD1. Germline CDR1 and CDR2: SGHTA and FQGNSA. V dropped 5 bases and J dropped 11; count of bases not matched to a gene: 12. The CDR3 is 13 residues long. The CDR3 protein is CASSLPGQAAEYF. The CDR3 DNA follows: TGTGCCAGCAGCCTACCAGGACAGGCCGCGGAGTACTTC.

J is TRBJ2-4 and V is TRBV18, with 9 bases aligning to TRBD1. With V trimmed by 5 bases and J by 16 bases, 9 bases remained unmatched. In germline, CDR1 is KGHSH, CDR2 LQKENI. The CDR3 has 12 residues. The CDR3 DNA reads as TGTGCCAGCTCAGCGACAGGGGGGCTTTTTTACTTC. Its translation: CASSATGGLFYF.

This clone appeared a single time. V and J are TRBV4-3 and TRBJ1-2, with 10 positions matching TRBD1. The V gene end was trimmed by 3 bases and the J gene end by 0 bases; junction bases not matched to a gene: 1. Germline lookup yields CDR1 LGHNA and CDR2 YSLEER. The CDR3 sequence is 15 residues long. DNA for the CDR3: TGCGCCAGCAGCCAGGACAGGGGGGCTAACTATGGCTACACCTTC. It translates to CASSQDRGANYGYTF.

This chain links TRBV5-4 with TRBJ2-5; 8 positions match TRBD2. V trimming: 2 bases; J trimming: 4 bases; junction bases outside the gene matches: 4. CDR1 and CDR2 (germline): SGHNT, YYREEE (reference sequence). This CDR3 has 14 amino acids. The CDR3 nucleotides read TGTGCCAGCAGCTTTCCCGGGGGGGGAGAGACCCAGTACTTC. This gives the protein CASSFPGGGETQYF.

The chain joins TRBV19 to TRBJ2-1, with D possibly matching TRBD1 (5 bases). This CDR3 is built from 15 residues. The ends were cut back, 3 bases at V and 5 bases at J, with 14 bases in the middle. CDR1 LNHDA and CDR2 SQIVND come from the germline V gene (reference sequence). The CDR3 DNA reads as TGTGCCAGTAGTATTTGGGGCACGGATAACAATGAGCAGTTCTTC. Its protein product is CASSIWGTDNNEQFF. Variable domain in full (rest from reference TRBV19 and TRBJ2-1): DGGITQSPKYLFRKEGQNVTLSCEQNLNHDAMYWYRQDPGQGLRLIYYSQIVNDFQKGDIAEGYSVSREKKESFPLTVTSAQKNPTAFYLCASSIWGTDNNEQFFGPGTRLTVL.

The chain employs TRBV15 and TRBJ2-3; 13 nucleotides line up with TRBD2. This CDR3 has 18 amino acids. Trimming took 0 bases from V and 0 from J; bases not matched to a gene: 3. The V gene's germline CDR1 is LNHNV and CDR2 YYDKDF (reference sequence). The DNA for the CDR3 is TGTGCCACCAGCAGAGAACTAGCGGGAGGGCCAAGCACAGATACGCAGTATTTT. It yields the protein CATSRELAGGPSTDTQYF.

The CDR3 region is CASSQGPTDTQYF. The DNA for the CDR3 is TGTGCCAGCAGTCAAGGACCCACAGATACGCAGTATTTT. The chain couples TRBV5-6 to TRBJ2-3; D uncertain. The CDR3 runs to 13 residues. The V end was cut by 5 bases, the J end by 2 bases, with 9 bases between. Germline CDR1 SGHDT, CDR2 YYEEEE.

J is TRBJ2-7 and V is TRBV28; TRBD1 aligns across 7 bases. The CDR3 has 16 amino acids. The germline gives CDR1 MDHEN, CDR2 SYDVKM. Germline trimming cut 6 bases from V and 5 bases from J; bases unmatched to any gene: 16. CDR3 region: CASSGPKDRDMNEQYF. In nucleotides, the CDR3 is TGTGCCAGCAGCGGCCCTAAAGACAGGGACATGAACGAGCAGTACTTC.

With respect to this clone: Different DNA sequences within this sample yield the same CDR3. The chain couples TRBV19 to TRBJ1-1, with D possibly TRBD1 on 6 matching bases. Trimming removed 4 bases from V and 1 base from J, with 10 bases in between. Germline V gene sequence: CDR1 LNHDA, CDR2 SQIVND (reference sequence). The CDR3 extends over 14 amino acids. The CDR3 is CASSTGQRNTEAFF. The CDR3 coding sequence is TGTGCCAGTAGTACTGGACAGCGGAACACTGAAGCTTTCTTT.

This sequence joins TRBV5-6 and TRBJ2-7, with 7 bases identical to TRBD2. Germline CDR1 and CDR2: SGHDT and YYEEEE. There are 13 residues in the CDR3. Losses at the gene ends were 3 bases for V and 3 bases for J; bases not matched to a gene: 3. The DNA of the CDR3 is TGTGCCAGCAGCTCCGGGGGGAACTACGAGCAGTACTTC. This encodes CASSSGGNYEQYF.

The CDR3 nucleotides are TGTGCCAGCAGTCTCCGGACTAGCGGGAGAGGAGAGACCCAGTACTTC. Amino acids: CASSLRTSGRGETQYF. The chain is built from TRBV27 and TRBJ2-5; 13 bases are shared with TRBD2. The CDR3 contains 16 residues. Germline V lookup: CDR1 MNHEY, CDR2 SMNVEV (reference sequence). The V gene end was trimmed by 5 bases and the J gene end by 4 bases; junction bases not matched to a gene: 7.

The genes are TRBV19 and TRBJ1-5; D perhaps matches TRBD1 (6 bases). V lost 1 base, J lost 7 bases, and 11 bases lay in between. The CDR3 is 14 amino acids. Germline V gene sequence: CDR1 LNHDA, CDR2 SQIVND (reference sequence). CDR3: CASSIGGPGQPQHF. The CDR3 region has the DNA TGTGCCAGTAGTATAGGGGGGCCTGGACAGCCCCAGCATTTT.

The chain carries TRBV5-6 and TRBJ1-2; the match to TRBD1 covers 8 bases. The CDR3 sequence is 15 residues long. CDR1 is SGHDT and CDR2 is YYEEEE in the germline V gene. After removal of 1 base from V and 4 bases from J, the junction contained 6 bases not matched to a gene. CDR3 loop: CASSLMDRAPYGYTF. CDR3 sequence (DNA): TGTGCCAGCAGCTTGATGGACAGGGCACCCTATGGCTACACCTTC.

V is TRBV10-3 and J is TRBJ1-2, with D possibly matching TRBD1 (6 bases). Per germline, CDR1 ENHRY and CDR2 SYGVKD. The CDR3 loop spans 15 amino acids. V was cut by 3 bases and J by 4 bases, with 15 bases left in between. This CDR3 reads CAISDYLDSPYGYTF. CDR3 coding DNA: TGTGCCATCAGTGACTATCTGGACAGCCCCTATGGCTACACCTTC.

The V gene is TRBV6-1, the J gene TRBJ2-7; D gene unclear. With 2 bases removed from V and 2 bases from J, the gap between germline ends came to 10 bases. This CDR3 comprises 14 residues. Germline CDR1 MNHNS, CDR2 SASEGT. The CDR3 nucleotides are TGTGCCAGCAGTGAACTGTTATTGGCCTACGAGCAGTACTTC. Translated: CASSELLLAYEQYF.

V is TRBV2 and J is TRBJ2-3; 10 bases map to TRBD2. J gave up 0 bases and V 3 bases, and 9 bases lay outside the gene matches. The CDR3 extends over 18 amino acids. Germline assignment: CDR1 SNHLY and CDR2 FYNNEI. The CDR3 nucleotides read TGTGCCAGCAGTGATCAGCGACTAGCGGGTTTGAGCACAGATACGCAGTATTTT. It encodes CASSDQRLAGLSTDTQYF.

This chain joins TRBV4-3 and TRBJ2-1; possible D gene TRBD2, 6 bases. The V gene lost 4 bases and the J gene lost 7 bases, with 14 bases spanning the gap. Germline V gives CDR1 LGHNA, CDR2 YSLEER. This CDR3 has 14 amino acids. In DNA, the CDR3 is TGCGCCAGCAGCCCCGGGACTTTATATAATGAGCAGTTCTTC. Protein: CASSPGTLYNEQFF.